The text below deals with one T cell receptor (beta chain). This record comes from a study of T-cell memory formation after mild COVID-19. TCRdb itself ran the 5' RACE reads through MiXCR, one entry per CDR3 protein. The profile shows some 490,000 distinct CDR3 sequences, about 18% of them singletons. The sequencing input was PBMCs or a T cell subset sorted from them (not recorded which). This TCR derives from an adult woman who had mild COVID-19 (a few samples of this study predate the infection). Cell type and time point are not known.

CDR3 sequence: CASIGASNTGELFF. The DNA for the CDR3 is TGTGCCAGCATTGGGGCTTCGAACACCGGGGAGCTGTTTTTT. The V and J genes are TRBV27 and TRBJ2-2; possible D gene TRBD1, 5 bases. This CDR3 comprises 14 residues. Germline V gene data show CDR1 as MNHEY and CDR2 as SMNVEV (reference sequence). V gave up 7 bases and J gave up 0 bases, with 9 bases separating them.